The 23 T cell receptor beta chains reported below all come from one sample, sequenced in a study of cytomegalovirus exposure and HLA in healthy donors. 13 Jbeta primers and 60 Vbeta primers were used for the PCR. Sequencing was performed with immunoSEQ multiplex PCR; in TCRdb, only in-frame clones are kept and a portion is missing. Seen here are tens of thousands of clones, 70% observed once, and the top ten hold nearly 10%. Sequencing used PBMCs. The origin of the receptors is a woman between 45 and 65 years old in good health and CMV-seropositive.

This clone occurred once. The chain has TRBV28 and TRBJ2-5; 8 nucleotides line up with TRBD2. This CDR3 is built from 17 residues. V dropped 5 bases and J dropped 0; count of bases not matched to a gene: 11. Germline V gene data show CDR1 as MDHEN and CDR2 as SYDVKM. The CDR3 DNA reads TGTGCCAGCAGTACCATCAAAGCTAGCGGGTACCAAGAGACCCAGTACTTC. Encoded protein: CASSTIKASGYQETQYF.

The J gene is TRBJ1-4, the V gene TRBV11-2; 8 bases agree with TRBD1. The V and J ends lost 2 bases and 4 bases, in that order; junction bases with no gene match: 0. This CDR3 contains 14 residues. The germline gives CDR1 SGHAT, CDR2 FQNNGV. CDR3 protein: CASSLTGGNEKLFF. CDR3 bases: TGTGCCAGCAGCTTAACAGGGGGTAATGAAAAACTGTTTTTT.

The chain employs TRBV4-2 and TRBJ2-1, with TRBD1 matching 7 bases. This CDR3 is 14 amino acids long. Germline V lookup: CDR1 LGHNA, CDR2 YNFKEQ. V shed 1 base and J 9 bases; nucleotides not matched to a gene: 6. This CDR3 reads CASSQVAQGVEQFF. CDR3 nucleotides: TGTGCCAGCAGCCAAGTGGCCCAGGGGGTTGAGCAGTTCTTC.

The chain recombines TRBV19 with TRBJ1-1, with 9 nucleotides matching TRBD1. The V gene end was trimmed by 6 bases and the J gene end by 3 bases; junction bases not matched to a gene: 5. Germline loops: CDR1 LNHDA, CDR2 SQIVND (reference sequence). The CDR3 length is 14 residues. CDR3 in amino acids: CASRNGQGYTEAFF. Written as DNA, the CDR3 is TGTGCCAGTAGGAATGGACAGGGGTACACTGAAGCTTTCTTT.

The chain joins TRBV7-2 to TRBJ2-5; the D gene is possibly TRBD2 (5 bases). Germline V gene sequence: CDR1 SGHTA, CDR2 FQGNSA. This CDR3 has 13 amino acids. The V and J ends lost 5 bases and 5 bases respectively, with 12 bases between them. The CDR3 sequence: CASSPSLGETQYF. Written as DNA, the CDR3 is TGTGCCAGCAGCCCCTCACTAGGGGAGACCCAGTACTTC.

The J gene is TRBJ1-5, the V gene TRBV5-8; 7 bases are a match to TRBD1. Germline V gene lookup returns CDR1 SGHTS and CDR2 YDEGEE. The CDR3 consists of 15 residues. V gave up 4 bases and J gave up 6 bases; unmatched junction bases: 10. CDR3 DNA: TGTGCCAGCAGCCCGCGGACAGGTGCGGGTCAGCCCCAGCATTTT. This codes for CASSPRTGAGQPQHF. Full variable domain (missing parts from reference TRBV5-8 and TRBJ1-5): EAGVTQSPTHLIKTRGQQATLRCSPISGHTSVYWYQQALGLGLQFLLWYDEGEERNRGNFPPRFSGRQFPNYSSELNVNALELEDSALYLCASSPRTGAGQPQHFGDGTRLSIL.

This clone was detected only once. The chain couples TRBV11-2 to TRBJ1-1; TRBD1 might be the D (5 bases). The CDR3 sequence is 16 residues long. V was trimmed by 5 bases and J by 2 bases, leaving 18 bases between them. CDR1 and CDR2 from the germline V gene are SGHAT and FQNNGV. The chain's CDR3 is CASSPWRGVDNTEAFF. In nucleotides, the CDR3 is TGTGCCAGCAGCCCCTGGCGGGGGGTGGATAACACTGAAGCTTTCTTT.

This clone has just a few counts. V gene TRBV4-2 combines with J gene TRBJ2-7; D not resolved. V lost 0 bases and J 1 base, leaving 10 bases between the germline ends. CDR1 is LGHNA and CDR2 is YNFKEQ in the germline V gene. CDR3 size: 15 residues. CDR3 nucleotides: TGTGCCAGCAGCCAAGAGTGGGCAGGTTCCTACGAGCAGTACTTC. Translation: CASSQEWAGSYEQYF.

V usage is TRBV7-7 and J usage is TRBJ2-2; 9 positions agree with TRBD1. The CDR3 runs 17 residues. In germline, CDR1 is SSHAT, CDR2 FNYEAQ (reference sequence). Germline trimming cut 5 bases from V and 3 bases from J; bases unmatched to any gene: 10. CDR3 loop: CASSPSDRGRDTGELFF. DNA for the CDR3: TGTGCCAGCAGCCCATCGGACAGGGGTAGGGACACCGGGGAGCTGTTTTTT.

The chain links TRBV29-1 to TRBJ1-2; D is perhaps TRBD1 (5 bases). CDR1 is SQVTM, CDR2 ANQGSEA, per germline. V lost 6 bases to trimming and J lost 3 bases, with 17 bases between them. This CDR3 contains 14 residues. The CDR3 is CSVADRGGHYGYTF. The CDR3 DNA is TGCAGCGTAGCCGATAGGGGAGGTCACTATGGCTACACCTTC.

The chain combines TRBV21-1 with TRBJ2-2; no DNA check was done on the table's D call, TRBD1. TRBV21-1 is marked as a pseudogene. This CDR3 has 18 residues. DNA for the CDR3: TGTGCCAGCAGCAAAGTCAACGCTCTTAAGGGGGCTGGCGGGGAGCTGTTTTTT. Protein product: CASSKVNALKGAGGELFF.

There are a few counts of this clone. V gene TRBV28 combines with J gene TRBJ1-4, with TRBD1 identical over 7 bases. Germline lookup yields CDR1 MDHEN and CDR2 SYDVKM. The CDR3 runs 16 residues. J was trimmed by 3 bases and V by 3 bases; bases with no gene match: 7. CDR3: CASSFPRDRPNEKLFF. DNA of the CDR3: TGTGCCAGCAGTTTTCCCCGGGACAGACCTAATGAAAAACTGTTTTTT.

The genes are TRBV28 and TRBJ1-1, with a possible D match to TRBD1 (6 bases). With 7 bases removed from V and 1 base from J, the gap between germline ends came to 10 bases. The CDR3 covers 13 residues. Germline V gives CDR1 MDHEN, CDR2 SYDVKM. CDR3 bases: TGTGCCAGCATGGGACACCAGAACACTGAAGCTTTCTTT. Its translation: CASMGHQNTEAFF.

This chain uses TRBV28 with TRBJ2-1; no definite D call. With 4 bases removed from V and 5 bases from J, the gap between germline ends came to 15 bases. From germline, CDR1 is MDHEN and CDR2 SYDVKM. The CDR3 has 15 amino acids. This CDR3 is CASSYLGLENNEQFF. The CDR3 DNA reads as TGTGCCAGCAGTTACCTAGGCCTTGAAAACAATGAGCAGTTCTTC.

The gene calls are TRBV5-1 and TRBJ1-2; 7 bases map to TRBD1. Germline values: CDR1 SGHRS, CDR2 YFSETQ. V shed 6 bases and J 2 bases; nucleotides not matched to a gene: 10. CDR3 length: 15 amino acids. CDR3 sequence (DNA): TGCGCCAGCACACTAGAACAGGGGAACAACTATGGCTACACCTTC. Translating gives CASTLEQGNNYGYTF.

This clone came up once. V and J are TRBV28 and TRBJ2-1; perhaps TRBD1 as D (5 bases). Germline values: CDR1 MDHEN, CDR2 SYDVKM. The CDR3 spans 14 residues. V lost 3 bases to trimming and J lost 3 bases, with 9 bases between them. The CDR3 DNA sequence: TGTGCCAGCAGTTTTTTTCAGGGCTACAATGAGCAGTTCTTC. It codes for CASSFFQGYNEQFF.

The gene calls are TRBV7-9 and TRBJ1-4, with a possible D match to TRBD1 (5 bases). The germline V gene has CDR1 SEHNR and CDR2 FQNEAQ (reference sequence). The CDR3 sequence is 13 residues long. V was shortened by 3 bases and J by 8 bases, with 10 bases between the two germline ends. CDR3 nucleotide sequence: TGTGCCAGCAGCTTCCAGGGCCAAGAAAAACTGTTTTTT. Protein product: CASSFQGQEKLFF.

This clone was detected only once. The chain uses TRBV4-3 and TRBJ2-1; 12 nucleotides align to TRBD2. The V gene end was trimmed by 4 bases and the J gene end by 9 bases; junction bases not matched to a gene: 16. In germline, CDR1 is LGHNA, CDR2 YSLEER. The CDR3 is 18 residues long. CDR3 protein: CASSRQQATSGGVGEQFF. As DNA, the CDR3 is TGCGCCAGCAGCCGCCAACAAGCGACTAGCGGGGGTGTCGGTGAGCAGTTCTTC.

In its sample, this clone was seen once. The rearrangement uses TRBV12-2 and TRBJ2-3; TRBD1, the table's D call, was not compared with the DNA. TRBV12-2 is classified as a pseudogene. This CDR3 has 15 amino acids. The CDR3: CASRLGTGATDTQYF. As DNA, the CDR3 is TGTGCAAGTCGCTTAGGGACAGGGGCAACAGATACGCAGTATTTT.

The chain has TRBV5-4 and TRBJ1-2; D is unresolved. Germline V lookup: CDR1 SGHNT, CDR2 YYREEE (reference sequence). V dropped 1 base and J dropped 0 bases, with 4 bases sitting between them. This CDR3 spans 13 amino acids. The CDR3, as DNA: TGTGCCAGCAGCTTGACAGCTAACTATGGCTACACCTTC. Translated: CASSLTANYGYTF.

The sample holds a few counts of this clone. This sequence joins TRBV11-2 and TRBJ2-2; D possibly corresponds to TRBD1 (6 bases). The CDR3 loop spans 14 amino acids. V was shortened by 5 bases and J by 3 bases, with 10 bases between the two germline ends. From germline, CDR1 is SGHAT and CDR2 FQNNGV. CDR3 coding DNA: TGTGCCAGCAGCAATGACAGGCACACCGGGGAGCTGTTTTTT. It encodes CASSNDRHTGELFF. The full variable domain, its missing parts supplied by reference TRBV11-2 and TRBJ2-2, is EAGVAQSPRYKIIEKRQSVAFWCNPISGHATLYWYQQILGQGPKLLIQFQNNGVVDDSQLPKDRFSAERLKGVDSTLKIQPAKLEDSAVYLCASSNDRHTGELFFGEGSRLTVL.

This CDR3 is CAISDPLGGPRQFF. The CDR3 region has the DNA TGTGCCATCAGTGACCCCCTGGGAGGGCCTCGGCAGTTCTTC. The chain combines TRBV10-3 with TRBJ2-1; 7 nucleotides agree with TRBD2. The germline gives CDR1 ENHRY, CDR2 SYGVKD. The CDR3 contains 14 residues. V shed 3 bases, J shed 12 bases, and the junction held 11 bases outside the gene matches.

The V call is TRBV28, the J call TRBJ2-6; 7 bases are shared with TRBD1. The length of the CDR3 is 15 residues. Germline CDR1 and CDR2: MDHEN and SYDVKM. After removal of 5 bases from V and 2 bases from J, the junction contained 3 bases not matched to a gene. The CDR3 is CASSQDRAGANVLTF. For the CDR3, the DNA is TGTGCCAGCAGTCAAGACAGGGCTGGGGCCAACGTCCTGACTTTC.